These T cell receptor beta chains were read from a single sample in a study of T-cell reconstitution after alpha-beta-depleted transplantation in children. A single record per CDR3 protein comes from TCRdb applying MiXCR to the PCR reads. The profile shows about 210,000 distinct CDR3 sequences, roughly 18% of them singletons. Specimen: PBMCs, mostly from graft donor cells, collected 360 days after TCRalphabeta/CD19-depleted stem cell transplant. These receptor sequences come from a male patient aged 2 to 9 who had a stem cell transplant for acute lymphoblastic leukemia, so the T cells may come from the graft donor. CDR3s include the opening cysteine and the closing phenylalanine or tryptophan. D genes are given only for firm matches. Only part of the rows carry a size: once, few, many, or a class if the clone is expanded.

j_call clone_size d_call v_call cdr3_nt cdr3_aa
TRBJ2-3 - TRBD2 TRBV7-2 TGTGCCAGCAGCTTCGAGCGGGGGGGCACAGATACGCAGTATTTT CASSFERGGTDTQYF
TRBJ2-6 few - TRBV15 TGTGCCACCAGCAGAGCGAGCTCTGGGGCCAACGTCCTGACTTTC CATSRASSGANVLTF
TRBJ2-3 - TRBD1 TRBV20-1 TGCAGTGCTAGTCTCCGGGACAGGCGACTCACAGATACGCAGTATTTT CSASLRDRRLTDTQYF
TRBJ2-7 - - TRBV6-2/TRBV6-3 TGTGCCAGCAGTTACCCAGGGACTTCCGAGCAGTACTTC CASSYPGTSEQYF
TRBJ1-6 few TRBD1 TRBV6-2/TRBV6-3 TGTGCCAGCAGTCCGCCCCGGGACAGGGGGGATTCACCCCTCCACTTT CASSPPRDRGDSPLHF
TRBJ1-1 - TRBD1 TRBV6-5 TGTGCCAGCAGTTCCTCGAGCAGGGGGCAAGGGGAAGCTTTCTTT CASSSSSRGQGEAFF
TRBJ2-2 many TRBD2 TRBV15 TGTGCCACCAGCAGAGGGTCCCTACTAGCGGCGAACACCGGGGAGCTGTTTTTT CATSRGSLLAANTGELFF
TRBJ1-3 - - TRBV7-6 TGTGCCAGCAGCTTAGTGGGGGGAACTGGAAACACCATATATTTT CASSLVGGTGNTIYF
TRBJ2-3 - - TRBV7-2 TGTGCCAGCAGCTTCCAGGGCCAAGGGGTGACAGATACGCAGTATTTT CASSFQGQGVTDTQYF
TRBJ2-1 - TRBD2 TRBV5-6 TGTGCCAGCAGCACAGGGACTAGCCTGCACAATGAGCAGTTCTTC CASSTGTSLHNEQFF
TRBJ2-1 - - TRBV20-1 TGCAGTGCTAGACTGGTCGGTAGAGACTACAATGAGCAGTTCTTC CSARLVGRDYNEQFF
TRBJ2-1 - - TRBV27 TGTGCCAGCAGTCGTACTAGGGGACCGACTAACAATGAGCAGTTCTTC CASSRTRGPTNNEQFF
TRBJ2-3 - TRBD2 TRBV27 TGTGCCAGCAGTACACGACTAGCTCAACGTCCAGATACGCAGTATTTT CASSTRLAQRPDTQYF
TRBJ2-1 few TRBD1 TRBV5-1 TGCGCCAGCAGCTTGGCCAGGGACAGGGCCTCCAATGAGCAGTTCTTC CASSLARDRASNEQFF
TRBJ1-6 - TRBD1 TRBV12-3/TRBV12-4 TGTGCCAGCAGACAGGGGTTATCGCCCCTCCACTTT CASRQGLSPLHF
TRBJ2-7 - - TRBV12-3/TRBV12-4 TGTGCCAGCAGTTCACGGGCCCTTCCCTACGAGCAGTACTTC CASSSRALPYEQYF
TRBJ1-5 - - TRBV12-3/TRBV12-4 TGTGCCAGCAGTCCCGAATGGTATAGCAATCAGCCCCAGCATTTT CASSPEWYSNQPQHF
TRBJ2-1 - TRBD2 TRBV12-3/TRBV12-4 TGTGCCAGCAGTGGACTAGCGGTTTCGGAGCAGTTCTTC CASSGLAVSEQFF
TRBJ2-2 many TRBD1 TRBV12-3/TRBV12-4 TGTGCCAGCAGACCGGGACAGGGGAGGACCGGGGAGCTGTTTTTT CASRPGQGRTGELFF
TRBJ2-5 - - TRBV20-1 TGCAGTGCTAGGAGACCTTCGAAAGAGACCCAGTACTTC CSARRPSKETQYF
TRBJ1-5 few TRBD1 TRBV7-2 TGTGCCAGCAGTTTACCACGGGACAGGGGTAATCAGCCCCAGCATTTT CASSLPRDRGNQPQHF
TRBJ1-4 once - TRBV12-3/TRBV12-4 TGTGCCAGCAGTTTAGTTGGCAGCGGTGAAAAACTGTTTTTT CASSLVGSGEKLFF
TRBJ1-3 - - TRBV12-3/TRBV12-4 TGTGCCAGCAGCCTTCAGGACATTGGAAACACCATATATTTT CASSLQDIGNTIYF
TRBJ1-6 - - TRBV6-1 TGTGCCAGCAGGGGCGACAGGTGGACTTATAATTCACCCCTCCACTTT CASRGDRWTYNSPLHF
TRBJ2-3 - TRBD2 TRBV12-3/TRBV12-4 TGTGCCAGCAGTTTAATGGGGATCCCGGGAGGTACGCAGTATTTT CASSLMGIPGGTQYF
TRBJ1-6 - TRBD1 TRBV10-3 TGTGCCATCAGCCAAGGACAGGGAGGGACCTATAATTCACCCCTCCACTTT CAISQGQGGTYNSPLHF
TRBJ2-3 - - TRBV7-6 TGTGCCAGCAAACGCCAGGGTCCCCTAACCTCTAGCACAGATACGCAGTATTTT CASKRQGPLTSSTDTQYF
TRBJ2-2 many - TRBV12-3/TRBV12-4 TGTGCCAGCACCCCGTTCGGGGAGCTGTTTTTT CASTPFGELFF
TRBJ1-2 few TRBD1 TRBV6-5 TGTGCCAGCAGTTACGAACGGGACAGGGCGTTTAACTATGGCTACACCTTC CASSYERDRAFNYGYTF
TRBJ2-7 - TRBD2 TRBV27 TGTGCCAGCAGTGGGGGGGGAACCTACGAGCAGTACTTC CASSGGGTYEQYF
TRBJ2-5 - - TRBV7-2 TGTGCCAGCACTAAATCTGGGGTAGAGACCCAGTACTTC CASTKSGVETQYF
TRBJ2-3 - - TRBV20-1 TGCAGTGGACGGAGTAGCGGATCCTACACAGATACGCAGTATTTT CSGRSSGSYTDTQYF
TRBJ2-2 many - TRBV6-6 TGTGCCAGCTTGTACTCCGGGGAGCTGTTTTTT CASLYSGELFF
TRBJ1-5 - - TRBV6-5 TGTGCCAGCAGTTACAAATCCTCTTGGGCTGGGAGGGATCAGCCCCAGCATTTT CASSYKSSWAGRDQPQHF
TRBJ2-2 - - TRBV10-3 TGTGCCACCACCCTGGCCTCGAACACCGGGGAGCTGTTTTTT CATTLASNTGELFF
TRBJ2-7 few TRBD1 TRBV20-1 TGCAGTGCTACACAGACAGGGGAGAGCTCCTACGAGCAGTACTTC CSATQTGESSYEQYF
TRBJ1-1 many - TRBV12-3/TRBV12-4 TGTGCCAGCAGCTTGGGGCCAGGGGCTGAAGCTTTCTTT CASSLGPGAEAFF
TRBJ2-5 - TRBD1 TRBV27 TGTGCCAGCAGTTTTCTCTCCGGGGACAGGGTACAAGAGACCCAGTACTTC CASSFLSGDRVQETQYF
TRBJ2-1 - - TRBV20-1 TGCAGTGCACCCGGGACTGCGCCTAGCAGTGAGCAGTTCTTC CSAPGTAPSSEQFF
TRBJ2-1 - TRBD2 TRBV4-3 TGCGCCAGCAGCCAGCTAGCGGTTGACTCCTACAATGAGCAGTTCTTC CASSQLAVDSYNEQFF
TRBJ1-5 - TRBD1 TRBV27 TGTGCCACCAAAACTTGGACAGGGAATGACAATCAGCCCCAGCATTTT CATKTWTGNDNQPQHF
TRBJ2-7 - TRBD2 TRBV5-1 TGCGCCAGCAGCTCTGAACGGGGGGGGTACGAGCAGTACTTC CASSSERGGYEQYF
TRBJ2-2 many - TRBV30 TGTGCCTGGAAGGAGTTCCCGACCGGGGAGCTGTTTTTT CAWKEFPTGELFF
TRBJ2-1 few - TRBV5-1 TGCGCCAGCAGCTCCGGACTAACTGAGCAGTTCTTC CASSSGLTEQFF
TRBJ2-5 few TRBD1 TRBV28 TGTGCCAGCAGTTGGAGTACAGGGGGCTCGGAGACCCAGTACTTC CASSWSTGGSETQYF
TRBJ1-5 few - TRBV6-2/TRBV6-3 TGTGCCAGCACTCGGGGTGGGAAAACTCAGCCCCAGCATTTT CASTRGGKTQPQHF
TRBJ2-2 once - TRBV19 TGTGCCAGTAGTATACCCGGGCCGGGGGAGCTGTTTTTT CASSIPGPGELFF
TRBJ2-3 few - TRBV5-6 TGTGCCAGCAGCTTTTGGCTAACTAGCACAGATACGCAGTATTTT CASSFWLTSTDTQYF